The present entry profiles one T cell receptor beta chain with its context. No antigen is known for it. Sequence at one end of the junction differs from germline and may be a read error. These data belong to a study of human T cells and chemical hapten exposure. Study as a whole: Alopecia areata, totalis or universalis affected patients, mainly female. Variability of per-sample TCR yields stemmed mainly from small differences in pooled library volume. Study conclusions and caveats: Relative to controls, expanded TCRs formed significantly more large CDR3 similarity clusters.

Individual cDNA molecules received unique molecular identifiers in the library. TCRdb ran MiXCR on the RACE reads and lists one entry per CDR3 protein. The top ten hold around 8% of the sample, which has around 350,000 distinct CDR3 sequences, 5.5% seen once. CDR3 length: 14 residues. Germline CDR1 LGHDT, CDR2 YNNKEL (reference sequence). This sample's time point: pre-sensitization, week 0. Treatment: therapeutic diphenylcyclopropenone sensitization with weekly scalp DPC. This sequence joins TRBV3-1 and TRBJ2-7, with D uncertain. This receptor was obtained from a woman under 30 with alopecia areata. Some clones in this sample may be carry-over from other donors' samples. The sequencing here drew on whole blood, taken in connection with sensitization to the hapten diphenylcyclopropenone (DPC). The chain's CDR3 is CASSPRAAFYERYF. The CDR3 DNA is TGTGCCAGCAGCCCCCGAGCAGCCTTCTACGAGCGGTACTTC.